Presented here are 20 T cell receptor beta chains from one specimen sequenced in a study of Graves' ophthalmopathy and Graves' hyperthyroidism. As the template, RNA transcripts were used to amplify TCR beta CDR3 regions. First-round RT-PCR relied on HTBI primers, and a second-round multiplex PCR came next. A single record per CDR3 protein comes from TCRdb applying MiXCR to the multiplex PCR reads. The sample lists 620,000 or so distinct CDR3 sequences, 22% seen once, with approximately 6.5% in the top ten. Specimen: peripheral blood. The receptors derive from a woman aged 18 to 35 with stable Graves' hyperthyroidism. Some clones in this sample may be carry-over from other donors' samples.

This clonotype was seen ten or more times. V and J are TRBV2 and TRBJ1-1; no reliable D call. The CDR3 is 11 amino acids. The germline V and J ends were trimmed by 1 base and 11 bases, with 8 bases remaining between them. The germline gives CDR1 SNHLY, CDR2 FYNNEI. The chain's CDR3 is CASSEESLAFF. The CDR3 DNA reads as TGTGCCAGCAGTGAAGAGTCGTTGGCTTTCTTT.

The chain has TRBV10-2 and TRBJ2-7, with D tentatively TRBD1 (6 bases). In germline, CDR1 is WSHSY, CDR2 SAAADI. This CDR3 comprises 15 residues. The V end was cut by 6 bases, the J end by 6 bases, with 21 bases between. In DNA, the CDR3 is TGCGCCAGCAGCTGGGGGACCGCAGGGGTCGGCGAGCAGTACTTC. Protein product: CASSWGTAGVGEQYF.

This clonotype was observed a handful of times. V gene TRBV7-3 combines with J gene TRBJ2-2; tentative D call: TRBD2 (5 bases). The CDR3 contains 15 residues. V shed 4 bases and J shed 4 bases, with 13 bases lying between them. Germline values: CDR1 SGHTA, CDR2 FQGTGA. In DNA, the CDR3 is TGTGCCAGCAGCTCATGGGCTCGGGGCACCGGGGAGCTGTTTTTT. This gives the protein CASSSWARGTGELFF.

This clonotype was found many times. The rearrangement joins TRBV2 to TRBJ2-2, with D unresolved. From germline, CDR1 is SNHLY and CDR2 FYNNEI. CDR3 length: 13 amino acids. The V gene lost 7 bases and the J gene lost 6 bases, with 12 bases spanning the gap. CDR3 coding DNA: TGTGCCAGCACCCCAGGCAGGTCCGGGGAGCTGTTTTTT. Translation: CASTPGRSGELFF.

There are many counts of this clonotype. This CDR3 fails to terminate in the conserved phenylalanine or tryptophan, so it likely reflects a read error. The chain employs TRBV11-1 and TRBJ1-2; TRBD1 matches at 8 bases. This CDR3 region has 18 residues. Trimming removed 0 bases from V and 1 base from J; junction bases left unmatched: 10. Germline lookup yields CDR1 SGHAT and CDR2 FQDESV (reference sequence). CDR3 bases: TGTGCCAGCAGCTTAGCGCTGGCAGGGGGCACGAGTAACTATGGCTACACCCTC. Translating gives CASSLALAGGTSNYGYTL.

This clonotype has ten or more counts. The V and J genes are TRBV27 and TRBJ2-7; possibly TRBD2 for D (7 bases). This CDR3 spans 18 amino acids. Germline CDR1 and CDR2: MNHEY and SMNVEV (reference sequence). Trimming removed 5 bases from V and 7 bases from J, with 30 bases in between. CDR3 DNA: TGTGCCAGCAGTGGACGGGACAACGTAGCGGGTGGAAGTTGGGAGCAGTACTTC. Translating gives CASSGRDNVAGGSWEQYF.

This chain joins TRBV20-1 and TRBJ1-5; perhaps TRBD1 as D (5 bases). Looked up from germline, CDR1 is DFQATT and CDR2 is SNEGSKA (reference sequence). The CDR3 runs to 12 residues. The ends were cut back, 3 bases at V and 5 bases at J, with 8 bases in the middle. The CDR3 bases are TGCAGTGCTAGCAGGGTAGATCAGCCCCAGCATTTT. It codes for CSASRVDQPQHF.

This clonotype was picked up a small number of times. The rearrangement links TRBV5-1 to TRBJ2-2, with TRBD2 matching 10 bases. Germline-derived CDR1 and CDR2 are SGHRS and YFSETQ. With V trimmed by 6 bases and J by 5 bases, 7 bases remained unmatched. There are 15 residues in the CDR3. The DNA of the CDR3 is TGCGCCAGCAACTCGTTAGCGGGAGGAACCGGGGAGCTGTTTTTT. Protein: CASNSLAGGTGELFF.

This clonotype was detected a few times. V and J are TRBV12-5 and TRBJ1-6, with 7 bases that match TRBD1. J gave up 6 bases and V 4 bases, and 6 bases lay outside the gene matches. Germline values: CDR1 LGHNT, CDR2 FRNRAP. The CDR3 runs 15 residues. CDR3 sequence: CASGSDRVTNSPLHF. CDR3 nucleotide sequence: TGTGCTAGTGGTTCCGACAGGGTGACTAATTCACCCCTCCACTTT.

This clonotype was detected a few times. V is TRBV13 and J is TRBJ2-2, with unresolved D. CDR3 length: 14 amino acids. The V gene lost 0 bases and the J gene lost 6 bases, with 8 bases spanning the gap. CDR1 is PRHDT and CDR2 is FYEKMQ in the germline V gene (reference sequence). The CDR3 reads CASSLGRLPGELFF. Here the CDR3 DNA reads TGTGCCAGCAGCTTAGGCCGCCTTCCCGGGGAGCTGTTTTTT.

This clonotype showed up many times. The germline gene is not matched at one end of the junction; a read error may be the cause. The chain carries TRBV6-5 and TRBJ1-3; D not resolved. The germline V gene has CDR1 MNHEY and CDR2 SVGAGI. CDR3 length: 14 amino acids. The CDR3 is CASSYDQKGSTIYF. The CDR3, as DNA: TGTGCCAGCAGTTACGACCAGAAGGGAAGCACCATATATTTT.

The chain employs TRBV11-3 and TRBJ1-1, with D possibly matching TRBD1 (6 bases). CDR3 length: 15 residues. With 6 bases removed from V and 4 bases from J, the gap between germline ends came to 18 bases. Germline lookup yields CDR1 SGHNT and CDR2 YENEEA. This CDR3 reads CASSPNRALGTEAFF. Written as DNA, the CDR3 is TGTGCCAGCAGTCCGAACAGGGCGTTGGGCACTGAAGCTTTCTTT.

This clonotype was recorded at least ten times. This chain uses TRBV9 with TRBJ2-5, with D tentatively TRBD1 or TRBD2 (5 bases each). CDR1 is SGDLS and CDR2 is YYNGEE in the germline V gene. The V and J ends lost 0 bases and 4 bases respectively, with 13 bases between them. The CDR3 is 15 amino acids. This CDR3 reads CASSVDVDSGETQYF. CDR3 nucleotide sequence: TGTGCCAGCAGCGTAGACGTTGACAGCGGAGAGACCCAGTACTTC.

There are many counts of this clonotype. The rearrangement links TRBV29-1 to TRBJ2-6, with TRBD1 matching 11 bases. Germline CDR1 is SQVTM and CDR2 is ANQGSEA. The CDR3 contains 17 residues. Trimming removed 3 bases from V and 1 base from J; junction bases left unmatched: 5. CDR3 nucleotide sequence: TGCAGCGTTGAGGGACAGGGGGTCCCTTCTGGGGCCAACGTCCTGACTTTC. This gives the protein CSVEGQGVPSGANVLTF.

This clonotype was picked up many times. The CDR3: CASGHYGQNTGELFF. The CDR3 DNA reads as TGTGCCAGCGGGCACTATGGACAGAACACCGGGGAGCTGTTTTTT. The V gene is TRBV28, the J gene TRBJ2-2, with D perhaps TRBD1 (5 bases). V was cut by 8 bases and J by 1 base, with 14 bases left in between. Germline V gene data show CDR1 as MDHEN and CDR2 as SYDVKM. This CDR3 spans 15 amino acids.

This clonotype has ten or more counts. CDR3 sequence reads: CASGQGAYEQYF. The CDR3 nucleotides are TGTGCCAGCGGACAGGGGGCCTACGAGCAGTACTTC. V usage is TRBV7-8 and J usage is TRBJ2-7; 10 bases fit TRBD1. Germline-derived CDR1 and CDR2 are SGHVS and FQNEAQ. The J segment lost 2 bases and the V segment lost 8 bases, leaving 0 bases of the junction unmatched. The CDR3 loop spans 12 amino acids.

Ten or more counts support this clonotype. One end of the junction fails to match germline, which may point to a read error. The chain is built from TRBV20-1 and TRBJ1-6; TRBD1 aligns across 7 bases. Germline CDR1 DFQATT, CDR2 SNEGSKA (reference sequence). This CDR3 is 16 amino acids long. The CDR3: CSARDRAWEINSPLHF. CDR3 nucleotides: TGCAGTGCGAGAGACAGGGCTTGGGAAATTAATTCACCCCTCCACTTT.

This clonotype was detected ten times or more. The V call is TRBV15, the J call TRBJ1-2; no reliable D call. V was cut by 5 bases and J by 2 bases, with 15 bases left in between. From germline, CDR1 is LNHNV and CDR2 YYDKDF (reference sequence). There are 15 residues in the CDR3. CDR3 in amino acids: CATSSSPTGNYGYTF. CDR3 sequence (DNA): TGTGCCACCAGCTCCTCTCCCACGGGGAACTATGGCTACACCTTC. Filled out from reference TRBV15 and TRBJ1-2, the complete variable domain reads DAMVIQNPRYQVTQFGKPVTLSCSQTLNHNVMYWYQQKSSQAPKLLFHYYDKDFNNEADTPDNFQSRRPNTSFCFLDIRSPGLGDTAMYLCATSSSPTGNYGYTFGSGTRLTVV.

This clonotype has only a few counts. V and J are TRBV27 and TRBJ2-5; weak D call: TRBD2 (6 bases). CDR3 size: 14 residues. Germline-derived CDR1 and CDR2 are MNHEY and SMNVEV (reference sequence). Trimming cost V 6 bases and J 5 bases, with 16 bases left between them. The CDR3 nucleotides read TGTGCCAGCAGGATGGGACTTTTAGGGGAGACCCAGTACTTC. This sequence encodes CASRMGLLGETQYF.

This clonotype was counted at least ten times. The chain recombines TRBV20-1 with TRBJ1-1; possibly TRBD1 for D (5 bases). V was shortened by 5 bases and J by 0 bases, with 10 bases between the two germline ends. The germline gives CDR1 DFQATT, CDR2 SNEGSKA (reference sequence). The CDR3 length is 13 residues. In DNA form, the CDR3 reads TGCAGTGCTGCCACAGGAATGAACACTGAAGCTTTCTTT. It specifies CSAATGMNTEAFF.